Following are 3 T cell receptor beta chains from one sample sequenced in a study of shared clonotypes between healthy human individuals. The table came from immunoSEQ multiplex PCR; TCRdb's copy has only in-frame clones and leaves some out. Seen here are millions of clones, more than 90% observed once, and the top ten hold roughly 0.15%. Sequencing was performed on naive CD4+ T cells sorted from blood. Subset noted: CD45RA+ positively selected. Receptors were obtained from a man aged 18 to 35 in good health.

This chain uses TRBV5-6 with TRBJ2-2, with no clear D. This CDR3 region has 15 residues. V gave up 3 bases and J gave up 4 bases, with 13 bases separating them. CDR1 and CDR2 from the germline V gene are SGHDT and YYEEEE. CDR3 protein: CASSSGSVGTGELFF. In DNA, the CDR3 is TGTGCCAGCAGCTCGGGCTCAGTGGGCACCGGGGAGCTGTTTTTT.

This chain uses TRBV7-9 with TRBJ1-2, with D perhaps matching TRBD1 (5 bases). V gave up 2 bases and J gave up 1 base, with 11 bases separating them. Germline CDR1 and CDR2: SEHNR and FQNEAQ (reference sequence). The CDR3 spans 15 residues. The CDR3 nucleotides read TGTGCCAGCAGCTTAACGAGGGGAAGTAACTATGGCTACACCTTC. Translating gives CASSLTRGSNYGYTF.

The genes are TRBV10-3 and TRBJ2-3, with 16 bases fitting TRBD2. CDR1 and CDR2 (germline): ENHRY, SYGVKD. Unmatched junction bases numbered 7, after V lost 7 bases and J lost 3 bases. CDR3 length: 17 residues. The CDR3 sequence: CAITTPGLAGGTDTQYF. The CDR3 region has the DNA TGTGCCATCACCACCCCGGGACTAGCGGGAGGGACAGATACGCAGTATTTT.